These 20 T cell receptor beta chains were sequenced from one sample in a study of beta chain features in type 1 diabetes. Regarding the study as a whole: TCRB CDR3 length was moderately but significantly reduced in all four CD4+ subsets of Type 1 diabetes patients.

No antigen has been identified for these receptors. Expressed TCRB transcripts got sequenced, as all isolated RNA was reverse transcribed. Sequenced by immunoSEQ multiplex PCR; TCRdb stores in-frame clones only, minus some. The sample shows fewer than 350,000 clones, about 15% of them seen only once. What was sequenced was naive CD4+ T cells from blood. These receptors were collected from a man younger than 35 with type 1 diabetes.

This chain joins TRBV2 and TRBJ2-5; maybe TRBD1 (6 bases). Trimming shortened V by 1 base and J by 4 bases, and 7 bases separated the two germline ends. This CDR3 has 13 amino acids. The germline V gene has CDR1 SNHLY and CDR2 FYNNEI. The CDR3 protein is CASSEGGRETQYF. In nucleotides, the CDR3 is TGTGCCAGCAGTGAAGGGGGGCGAGAGACCCAGTACTTC.

The chain joins TRBV11-2 to TRBJ1-3; D remains unclear. V was trimmed by 5 bases and J by 4 bases, leaving 12 bases between them. Germline CDR1 reads SGHAT; CDR2 reads FQNNGV. This CDR3 region has 14 residues. CDR3 sequence: CASSQTDTGNTIYF. The DNA for the CDR3 is TGTGCCAGCAGCCAAACCGACACCGGAAACACCATATATTTT.

The chain combines TRBV5-4 with TRBJ2-2, with 9 nucleotides matching TRBD2. The CDR3 spans 14 residues. From germline, CDR1 is SGHNT and CDR2 YYREEE (reference sequence). V gave up 1 base and J gave up 6 bases; unmatched junction bases: 1. CDR3 sequence reads: CASSLRLAAGELFF. The CDR3 bases are TGTGCCAGCAGCTTGAGACTAGCGGCCGGGGAGCTGTTTTTT.

This clone was seen a few times. The chain couples TRBV5-6 to TRBJ2-4; possible D gene TRBD1, 6 bases. Germline CDR1 reads SGHDT; CDR2 reads YYEEEE. V lost 0 bases, J lost 4 bases, and 8 bases lay in between. This CDR3 spans 14 amino acids. The CDR3 reads CASSLGTVKNIQYF. The CDR3 DNA is TGTGCCAGCAGCTTGGGGACAGTAAAAAACATTCAGTACTTC.

This clone was observed a few times. The chain recombines TRBV30 with TRBJ1-2, with a possible D match to TRBD1 (5 bases). Germline V gene lookup returns CDR1 GTSNPN and CDR2 SVGIG (reference sequence). V was clipped by 3 bases and J by 8 bases, with 13 bases between them. This CDR3 region has 12 residues. CDR3 bases: TGTGCCTGGAGGGGAGGGGCAGCCGGCTACACCTTC. Translating gives CAWRGGAAGYTF. Drawing the rest from reference TRBV30 and TRBJ1-2, the complete variable domain is SQTIHQWPATLVQPVGSPLSLECTVEGTSNPNLYWYRQAAGRGLQLLFYSVGIGQISSEVPQNLSASRPQDRQFILSSKKLLLSDSGFYLCAWRGGAAGYTFGSGTRLTVV.

This clone was observed a few times. The rearrangement links TRBV30 to TRBJ2-3; D is perhaps TRBD1 (6 bases). The CDR3 totals 12 residues. Looked up from germline, CDR1 is GTSNPN and CDR2 is SVGIG (reference sequence). V was cut by 5 bases and J by 4 bases, with 10 bases left in between. DNA for the CDR3: TGTGCCTGGGCCACAGGGCCAGATACGCAGTATTTT. It translates to CAWATGPDTQYF. Full variable domain (remainder filled in from reference TRBV30 and TRBJ2-3): SQTIHQWPATLVQPVGSPLSLECTVEGTSNPNLYWYRQAAGRGLQLLFYSVGIGQISSEVPQNLSASRPQDRQFILSSKKLLLSDSGFYLCAWATGPDTQYFGPGTRLTVL.

This clone was seen a handful of times. CDR3 bases: TGTGCCAGCAGCGTAGGCAGGGTCGGACGCCAAGAGACCCAGTACTTC. Translation gives CASSVGRVGRQETQYF. This chain joins TRBV9 and TRBJ2-5; perhaps TRBD1 as D (5 bases). Trimming left V 0 bases short and J 1 base short, with 13 bases between. The germline gives CDR1 SGDLS, CDR2 YYNGEE. CDR3 length: 16 amino acids.

This clone was seen a few times. The gene calls are TRBV2 and TRBJ1-5, with D uncertain. Trimming cost V 3 bases and J 8 bases, with 5 bases left between them. The CDR3 totals 11 residues. CDR1 SNHLY and CDR2 FYNNEI come from the germline V gene. The CDR3 region has the DNA TGTGCCAGCAGTGACGACAAGCCCCAGCATTTT. Translated, it gives CASSDDKPQHF.

The V gene is TRBV7-9, the J gene TRBJ2-5; 7 positions match TRBD1. J was trimmed by 2 bases and V by 5 bases; bases with no gene match: 5. The length of the CDR3 is 14 residues. Germline loops: CDR1 SEHNR, CDR2 FQNEAQ (reference sequence). CDR3 in amino acids: CASSPTGEQETQYF. The CDR3 coding sequence is TGTGCCAGCAGCCCCACAGGGGAGCAAGAGACCCAGTACTTC.

This clone has only a few counts. The chain employs TRBV9 and TRBJ2-5; 7 nucleotides match TRBD1. After removal of 4 bases from V and 3 bases from J, the junction contained 3 bases not matched to a gene. CDR3 length equals 13 residues. CDR1 and CDR2 (germline): SGDLS, YYNGEE. The CDR3 loop is CASSLQGEETQYF. In DNA form, the CDR3 reads TGTGCCAGCAGCCTTCAGGGGGAAGAGACCCAGTACTTC.

The chain has TRBV11-2 and TRBJ2-3, with 10 bases matching TRBD2. Germline V gene lookup returns CDR1 SGHAT and CDR2 FQNNGV. V lost 2 bases and J lost 4; bases outside the gene matches: 3. The CDR3 extends over 15 amino acids. The CDR3: CASSLMLAGADTQYF. The CDR3 bases are TGTGCCAGCAGCTTAATGCTAGCGGGAGCAGATACGCAGTATTTT.

This chain connects TRBV27 to TRBJ1-6; 9 nucleotides match TRBD1. Looked up from germline, CDR1 is MNHEY and CDR2 is SMNVEV (reference sequence). This CDR3 is built from 15 residues. Germline trimming cut 4 bases from V and 9 bases from J; bases unmatched to any gene: 7. The CDR3 sequence is CASSSHRGPGSPLHF. The CDR3 DNA is TGTGCCAGCAGTTCCCACAGGGGGCCCGGTTCACCCCTCCACTTT.

This clone was detected only a few times. The rearrangement uses TRBV5-4 and TRBJ2-2, with 7 bases lining up with TRBD1. The CDR3 totals 17 residues. The V gene's germline CDR1 is SGHNT and CDR2 YYREEE (reference sequence). The V gene end was trimmed by 4 bases and the J gene end by 4 bases; junction bases not matched to a gene: 13. The CDR3 reads CASSPRPLTGFTGELFF. In DNA, the CDR3 is TGTGCCAGCAGCCCCCGCCCACTGACAGGGTTCACCGGGGAGCTGTTTTTT.

This clone was detected a few times. V usage is TRBV28 and J usage is TRBJ2-7; maybe TRBD2 (5 bases). CDR1 is MDHEN, CDR2 SYDVKM, per germline. The CDR3 has 12 amino acids. The germline V and J ends were trimmed by 4 bases and 7 bases, with 11 bases remaining between them. The CDR3 DNA sequence: TGTGCCAGCAGTTCCACGACGGGGGAGCAGTACTTC. Translated, it gives CASSSTTGEQYF. The full variable domain, completed using reference TRBV28 and TRBJ2-7, is DVKVTQSSRYLVKRTGEKVFLECVQDMDHENMFWYRQDPGLGLRLIYFSYDVKMKEKGDIPEGYSVSREKKERFSLILESASTNQTSMYLCASSSTTGEQYFGPGTRLTVT.

This clone has a handful of counts. The chain has TRBV6-5 and TRBJ2-3; TRBD1 matches 11 bases. Germline CDR1 is MNHEY and CDR2 is SVGAGI. V shed 2 bases, J shed 12 bases, and the junction held 13 bases outside the gene matches. The CDR3 runs to 16 residues. The CDR3 coding sequence is TGTGCCAGCAGTTACCGGCGACCGGGACAGGGGGGGACTCAGTATTTT. Encoded protein: CASSYRRPGQGGTQYF.

The chain couples TRBV5-1 to TRBJ2-1; TRBD1 matches 10 bases. The V segment lost 0 bases and the J segment 7 bases; nucleotides outside the gene matches: 7. Germline V CDR1 and CDR2: SGHRS, YFSETQ. The length of the CDR3 is 16 residues. The CDR3, as DNA: TGCGCCAGCAGCTTGGTGTTTCGGACAGGGGGGAATGAGCAGTTCTTC. Amino acids: CASSLVFRTGGNEQFF.

V and J are TRBV28 and TRBJ2-5, with D tentatively TRBD1 (6 bases). The V end lost 6 bases, the J end lost 5 bases, and 10 bases lay between the germline ends. The germline gives CDR1 MDHEN, CDR2 SYDVKM. This CDR3 spans 12 amino acids. CDR3 sequence: CASRNRVETQYF. CDR3 nucleotide sequence: TGTGCCAGCAGGAACAGGGTTGAGACCCAGTACTTC.

V is TRBV14 and J is TRBJ2-1, with 13 bases that match TRBD2. CDR3 size: 16 residues. Germline V gives CDR1 SGHDN, CDR2 FVKESK. V shed 2 bases, J shed 6 bases, and the junction held 4 bases outside the gene matches. The chain's CDR3 is CASSQLRTSGGNEQFF. In DNA, the CDR3 is TGTGCCAGCAGCCAATTGAGGACTAGCGGGGGCAATGAGCAGTTCTTC.

The chain links TRBV7-7 to TRBJ2-1, with D possibly being TRBD2 (5 bases). CDR1 is SSHAT and CDR2 is FNYEAQ in the germline V gene (reference sequence). The CDR3 runs to 15 residues. V dropped 1 base and J dropped 0 bases, with 7 bases sitting between them. The CDR3 here is CASSLVRGSYNEQFF. The DNA of the CDR3 is TGTGCCAGCAGCTTAGTCCGGGGCTCCTACAATGAGCAGTTCTTC.

V is TRBV28 and J is TRBJ2-7; 10 bases agree with TRBD1. V shed 6 bases and J 5 bases; nucleotides not matched to a gene: 7. The CDR3 consists of 14 residues. From germline, CDR1 is MDHEN and CDR2 SYDVKM. The CDR3 loop is CASSLGTGENEQYF. The DNA of the CDR3 is TGTGCCAGCAGCCTCGGGACAGGGGAGAACGAGCAGTACTTC.